This T cell receptor beta chain derives from a study of blood T cell repertoires in COVID-19 (dated by TCRdb to 2018 to 2020). Looking at the study overall: The collaborator samples originated in the United States, Italy and Spain and spanned the acute and convalescent phases of COVID-19. The material from the prospective study consisted of cDNA or gDNA derived from T cells, B-cell-depleted T cells, or PBMCs. Deeply sampled blood TCRbeta repertoires from subjects exposed to, actively infected with, or recovered from COVID-19 were included in the dataset. A freely available public database, intended as a resource for researchers studying the immune response to SARS-CoV-2, is where the repertoires were released. The samples were drawn from two sources: the first 160 participants of the ongoing ImmuneRACE study, and 1,200 or so subjects contributed by 6 global collaborators. A de-identified subject ID, COVID-19 status, age in years and sex were almost always included in the sample metadata. Where available, HLA class I and class II types were obtained from metadata supplied by the sample provider rather than from assay-based typing.

The collaborating institutions used their own protocols to collect whole blood in K2EDTA tubes. For TCRbeta analysis, collaborators shipped samples in one of three forms: frozen whole blood, isolated PBMCs, or DNA extracted from either of those sample types. Points on this clone: Its antigen has not been determined. No much larger clone exists at a distance of one base, and base qualities are not known.

TCRbeta CDR3 regions were amplified from genomic DNA using the immunoSEQ Assay, a bias-controlled multiplex PCR. The authors' pipeline ran thus. The number of nucleated cells in each sample was estimated by amplification of reference gene primers within the assay. To quantify the absolute abundance of each unique TCRbeta CDR3 rearrangement, sequence reads were collapsed and filtered. For each sample, productive Simpson clonality was calculated by taking the square root of Simpson's diversity index across productive rearrangements. Held by TCRdb, this immuneACCESS table contains in-frame sequences only and omits some clones. Under half of the omission traces to an unresolved V gene where checked; the cause of the rest is unknown. V, J and clone size are taken as reported in that table, and D and trimming were inferred from the DNA itself. The sample data list about 71,000 clones, and around nine tenths of these were observed just once. The ten largest clones capture approximately 0.74% of the sample.

Unmatched junction bases come to 11, with V trimmed by 7 bases and J by 7 bases. CDR1 and CDR2 (LNHDA, SQIVND) derive from the germline V gene (reference sequence). The CDR3 goes from the cysteine to the phenylalanine over 15 residues. The DNA shown is the 45-base CDR3, in frame from base 1. Overall results and qualifications from the work: How much clinical and demographic metadata was included differed by source and by participant, and the metadata was provided uncurated.

This sequence uses TRBV19 and TRBJ1-4, and 8 junctional nucleotides match TRBD1. Sequenced: peripheral blood. This clonotype was obtained from a woman aged 80 or over with acute or convalescent COVID-19. The CDR3 protein: CASTPLGQGSEKLFF. The nucleotides are TGTGCCAGTACGCCTTTAGGACAGGGTTCTGAAAAACTGTTTTTT. Beyond the CDR3, the reference TRBV19 and TRBJ1-4 genes provide the residues; the full variable domain reads: DGGITQSPKYLFRKEGQNVTLSCEQNLNHDAMYWYRQDPGQGLRLIYYSQIVNDFQKGDIAEGYSVSREKKESFPLTVTSAQKNPTAFYLCASTPLGQGSEKLFFGSGTQLSVL.